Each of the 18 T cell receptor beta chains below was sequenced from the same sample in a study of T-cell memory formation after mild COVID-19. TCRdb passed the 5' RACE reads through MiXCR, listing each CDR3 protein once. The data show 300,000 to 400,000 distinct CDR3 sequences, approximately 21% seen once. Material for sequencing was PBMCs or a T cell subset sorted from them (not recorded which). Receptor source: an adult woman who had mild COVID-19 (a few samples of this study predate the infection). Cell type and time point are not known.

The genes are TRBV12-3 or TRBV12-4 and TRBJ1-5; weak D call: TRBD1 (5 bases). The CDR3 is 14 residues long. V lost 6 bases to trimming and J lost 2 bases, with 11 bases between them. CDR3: CASRQGSGNQPQHF. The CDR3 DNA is TGTGCCAGCAGGCAGGGATCCGGCAATCAGCCCCAGCATTTT.

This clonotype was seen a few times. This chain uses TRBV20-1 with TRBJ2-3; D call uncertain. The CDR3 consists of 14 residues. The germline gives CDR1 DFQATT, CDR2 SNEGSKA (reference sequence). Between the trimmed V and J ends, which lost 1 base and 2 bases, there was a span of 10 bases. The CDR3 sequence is CSARVGQLTDTQYF. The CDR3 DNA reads TGCAGTGCTAGAGTAGGCCAGCTCACAGATACGCAGTATTTT.

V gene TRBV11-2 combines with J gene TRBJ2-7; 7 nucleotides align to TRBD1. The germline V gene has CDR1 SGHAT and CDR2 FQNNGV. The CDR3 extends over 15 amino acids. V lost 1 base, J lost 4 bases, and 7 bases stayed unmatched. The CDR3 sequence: CASSLGDRSMYEQYF. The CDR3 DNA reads TGTGCCAGCAGCTTAGGGGACAGATCAATGTACGAGCAGTACTTC.

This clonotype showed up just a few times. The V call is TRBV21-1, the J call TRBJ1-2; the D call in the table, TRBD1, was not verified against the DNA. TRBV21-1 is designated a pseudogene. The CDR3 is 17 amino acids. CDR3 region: CASSKMGDRRLGYGYTF. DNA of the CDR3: TGTGCCAGCAGCAAAATGGGAGACAGGAGACTAGGCTATGGCTACACCTTC.

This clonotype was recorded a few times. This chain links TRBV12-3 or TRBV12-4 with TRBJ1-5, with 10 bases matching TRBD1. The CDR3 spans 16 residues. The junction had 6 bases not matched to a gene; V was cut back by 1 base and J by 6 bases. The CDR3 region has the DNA TGTGCCAGCAGTTTAGGGCGACAGGGGGCTAGTCAGCCCCAGCATTTT. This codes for CASSLGRQGASQPQHF.

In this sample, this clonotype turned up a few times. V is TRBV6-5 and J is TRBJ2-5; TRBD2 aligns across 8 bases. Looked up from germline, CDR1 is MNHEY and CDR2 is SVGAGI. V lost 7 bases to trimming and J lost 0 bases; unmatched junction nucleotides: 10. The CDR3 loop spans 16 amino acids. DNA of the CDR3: TGTGCCAGCACGGAGGTTGGCGGGGGGTACCAAGAGACCCAGTACTTC. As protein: CASTEVGGGYQETQYF.

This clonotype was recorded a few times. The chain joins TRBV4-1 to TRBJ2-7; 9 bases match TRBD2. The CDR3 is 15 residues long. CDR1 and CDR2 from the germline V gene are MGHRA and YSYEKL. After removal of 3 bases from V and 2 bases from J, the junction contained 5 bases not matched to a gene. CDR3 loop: CASSQLSGGTYEQYF. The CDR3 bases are TGCGCCAGCAGCCAGCTTAGCGGGGGAACCTACGAGCAGTACTTC.

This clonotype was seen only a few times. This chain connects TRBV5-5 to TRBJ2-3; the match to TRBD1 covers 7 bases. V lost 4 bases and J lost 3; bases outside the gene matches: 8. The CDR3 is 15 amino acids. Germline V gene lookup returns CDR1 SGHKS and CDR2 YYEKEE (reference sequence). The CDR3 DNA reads TGTGCCAGCAGCCGCCGGACAGGACGGACAGATACGCAGTATTTT. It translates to CASSRRTGRTDTQYF.

CDR3 residues: CSAMRQGGEQYF. Written as DNA, the CDR3 is TGCAGCGCAATGCGACAGGGGGGTGAGCAGTACTTC. The chain carries TRBV29-1 and TRBJ2-7; 9 bases agree with TRBD1. There are 12 residues in the CDR3. After removal of 7 bases from V and 7 bases from J, the junction contained 8 bases not matched to a gene. CDR1 SQVTM and CDR2 ANQGSEA come from the germline V gene.

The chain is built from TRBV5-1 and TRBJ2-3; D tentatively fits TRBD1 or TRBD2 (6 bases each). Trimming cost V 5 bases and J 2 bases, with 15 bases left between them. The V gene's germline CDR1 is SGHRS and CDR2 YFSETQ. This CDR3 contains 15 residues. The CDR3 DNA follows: TGCGCCAGCAGGGACGGGGGCATACACACAGATACGCAGTATTTT. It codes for CASRDGGIHTDTQYF.

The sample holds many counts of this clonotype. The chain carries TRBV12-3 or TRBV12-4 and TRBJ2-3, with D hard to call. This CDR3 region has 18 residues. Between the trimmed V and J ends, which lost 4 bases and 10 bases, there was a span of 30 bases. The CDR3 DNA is TGTGCCAGCAGTTCCGCTGACTCCACGGTGGGGATAAGACGGTCGCAGTATTTT. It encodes CASSSADSTVGIRRSQYF.

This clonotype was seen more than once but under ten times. As DNA, the CDR3 is TGTGCCACCACCGGGGGGGGCCACACCGGGGAGCTGTTTTTT. Translation gives CATTGGGHTGELFF. This chain links TRBV6-2 or TRBV6-3 with TRBJ2-2, with 8 bases matching TRBD2. V shed 10 bases and J 3 bases; nucleotides not matched to a gene: 7. The length of the CDR3 is 14 residues. Per germline, CDR1 MNHEY and CDR2 SVGEGT.

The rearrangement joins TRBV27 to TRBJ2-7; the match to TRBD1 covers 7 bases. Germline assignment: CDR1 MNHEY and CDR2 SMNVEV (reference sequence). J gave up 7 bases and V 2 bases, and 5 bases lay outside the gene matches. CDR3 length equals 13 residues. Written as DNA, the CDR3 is TGTGCCAGCAGTTTACGAGGGGGCCGGGAGCAGTACTTC. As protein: CASSLRGGREQYF.

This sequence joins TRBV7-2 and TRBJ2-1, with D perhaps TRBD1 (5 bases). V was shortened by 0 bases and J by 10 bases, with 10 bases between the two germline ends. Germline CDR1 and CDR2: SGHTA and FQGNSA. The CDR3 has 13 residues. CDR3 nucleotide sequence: TGTGCCAGCAGCTTAGCCCTTCCAGGGGAGCAGTTCTTC. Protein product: CASSLALPGEQFF.

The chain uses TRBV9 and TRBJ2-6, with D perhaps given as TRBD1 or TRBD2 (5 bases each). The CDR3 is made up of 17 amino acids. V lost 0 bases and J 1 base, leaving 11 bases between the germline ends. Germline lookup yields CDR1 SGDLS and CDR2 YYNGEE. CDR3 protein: CASSVGRWGSGANVLTF. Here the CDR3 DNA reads TGTGCCAGCAGCGTAGGCCGTTGGGGGTCTGGGGCCAACGTCCTGACTTTC.

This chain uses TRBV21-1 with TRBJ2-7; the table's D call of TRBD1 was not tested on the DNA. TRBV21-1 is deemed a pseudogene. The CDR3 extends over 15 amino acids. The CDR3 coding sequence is TGTGCCAGCAGCATCCCGGACAGGATCTCCTACGAGCAGTACTTC. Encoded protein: CASSIPDRISYEQYF.

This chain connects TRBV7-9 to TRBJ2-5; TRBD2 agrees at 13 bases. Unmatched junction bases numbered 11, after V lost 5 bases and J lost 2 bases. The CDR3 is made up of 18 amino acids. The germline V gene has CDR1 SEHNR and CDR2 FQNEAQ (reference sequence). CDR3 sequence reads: CASSPGTSGMVPQETQYF. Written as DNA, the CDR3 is TGTGCCAGCAGCCCCGGGACTAGCGGGATGGTACCACAAGAGACCCAGTACTTC.

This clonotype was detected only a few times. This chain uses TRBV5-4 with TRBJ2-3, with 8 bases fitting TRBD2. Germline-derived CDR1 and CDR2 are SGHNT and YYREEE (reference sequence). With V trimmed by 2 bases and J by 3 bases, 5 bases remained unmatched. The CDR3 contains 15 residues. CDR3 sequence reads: CASSLTGGPTDTQYF. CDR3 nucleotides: TGTGCCAGCAGCTTAACGGGGGGGCCGACAGATACGCAGTATTTT.